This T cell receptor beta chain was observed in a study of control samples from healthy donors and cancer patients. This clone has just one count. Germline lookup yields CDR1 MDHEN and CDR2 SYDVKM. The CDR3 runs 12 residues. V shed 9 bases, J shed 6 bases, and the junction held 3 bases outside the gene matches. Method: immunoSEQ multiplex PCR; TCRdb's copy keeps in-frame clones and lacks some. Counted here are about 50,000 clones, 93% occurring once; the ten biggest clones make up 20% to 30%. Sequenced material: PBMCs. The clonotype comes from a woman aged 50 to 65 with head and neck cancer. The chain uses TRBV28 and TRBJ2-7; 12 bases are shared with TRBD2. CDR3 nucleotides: TGTGCCAGTGGGACTAGCGGGCCCGAGCAGTACTTC. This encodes CASGTSGPEQYF.